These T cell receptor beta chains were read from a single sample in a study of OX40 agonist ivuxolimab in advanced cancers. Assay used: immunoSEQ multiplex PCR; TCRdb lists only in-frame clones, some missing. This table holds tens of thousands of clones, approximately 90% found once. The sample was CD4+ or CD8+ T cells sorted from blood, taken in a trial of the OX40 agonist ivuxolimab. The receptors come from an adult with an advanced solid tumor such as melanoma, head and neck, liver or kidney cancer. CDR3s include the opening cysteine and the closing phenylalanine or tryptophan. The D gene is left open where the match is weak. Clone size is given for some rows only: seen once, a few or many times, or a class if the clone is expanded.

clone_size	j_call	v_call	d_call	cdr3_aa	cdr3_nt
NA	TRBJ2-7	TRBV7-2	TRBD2	CASSSSAGAYEQYF	TGTGCCAGCAGCTCCTCAGCGGGGGCCTACGAGCAGTACTTC
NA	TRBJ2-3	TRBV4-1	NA	CASSQGGDTQYF	TGCGCCAGCAGCCAAGGGGGGGATACGCAGTATTTT
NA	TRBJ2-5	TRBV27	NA	CASSLYAGYPSGEETQYF	TGTGCCAGCAGTTTATATGCAGGGTACCCCTCAGGGGAAGAGACCCAGTACTTC
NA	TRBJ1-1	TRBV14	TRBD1	CASSWGQLNTEAFF	TGTGCCAGCAGCTGGGGACAGCTAAACACTGAAGCTTTCTTT
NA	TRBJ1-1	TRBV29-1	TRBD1	CSVEGGTENTEAFF	TGCAGCGTTGAAGGGGGGACAGAGAACACTGAAGCTTTCTTT
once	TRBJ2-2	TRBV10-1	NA	CASSAIRDSGELFF	TGCGCCAGCAGTGCTATCAGGGATTCCGGGGAGCTGTTTTTT
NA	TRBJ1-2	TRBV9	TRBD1	CASSLQTGADDYGYTF	TGTGCCAGCAGCCTGCAAACAGGGGCGGACGACTATGGCTACACCTTC
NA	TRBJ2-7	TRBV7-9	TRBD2	CASSWGWNQGRGYEQYF	TGTGCCAGCAGCTGGGGGTGGAACCAAGGGCGGGGGTACGAGCAGTACTTC
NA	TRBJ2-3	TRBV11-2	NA	CASSPGELPLTDTQYF	TGTGCCAGCAGCCCAGGGGAGCTCCCTCTTACAGATACGCAGTATTTT
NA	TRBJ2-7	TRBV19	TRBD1	CASSWGQGADEQYF	TGTGCCAGTAGCTGGGGACAGGGAGCGGACGAGCAGTACTTC
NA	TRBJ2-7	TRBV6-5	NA	CASKGGLGSYEQYF	TGTGCCAGCAAGGGGGGACTCGGCTCCTACGAGCAGTACTTC
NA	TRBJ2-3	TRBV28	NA	CASGPRSDTQYF	TGTGCCAGCGGGCCGCGCTCAGATACGCAGTATTTT
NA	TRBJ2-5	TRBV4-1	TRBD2	CASSHPGGVGETQYF	TGCGCCAGCAGCCACCCCGGGGGGGTTGGAGAGACCCAGTACTTC
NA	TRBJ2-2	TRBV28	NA	CASREDWENTGELFF	TGTGCCAGCAGAGAGGACTGGGAAAACACCGGGGAGCTGTTTTTT
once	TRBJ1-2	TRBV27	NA	CASSLGYGMNYGYTF	TGTGCCAGCAGTTTGGGCTACGGGATGAACTATGGCTACACCTTC
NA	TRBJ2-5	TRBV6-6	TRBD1	CASSKTGAQETQYF	TGTGCCAGCAGTAAGACAGGGGCCCAAGAGACCCAGTACTTC
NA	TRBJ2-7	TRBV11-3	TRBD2	CASSSAGLAGGRYEQYF	TGTGCCAGCAGCTCCGCTGGACTAGCGGGGGGGCGCTACGAGCAGTACTTC
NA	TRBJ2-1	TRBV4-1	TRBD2	CASSQTSGGPAYNEQFF	TGCGCCAGCAGCCAGACTAGCGGGGGGCCCGCCTACAATGAGCAGTTCTTC
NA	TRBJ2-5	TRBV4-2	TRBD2	CASSPTAGGETQYF	TGTGCCAGCAGCCCTACTGCGGGGGGAGAGACCCAGTACTTC
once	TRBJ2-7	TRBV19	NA	CASSIQGPEEQYF	TGTGCCAGTAGTATACAGGGCCCGGAGGAGCAGTACTTC
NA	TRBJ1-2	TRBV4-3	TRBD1	CASSQEPGQISGYTF	TGCGCCAGCAGCCAGGAACCGGGACAGATCTCGGGCTACACCTTC
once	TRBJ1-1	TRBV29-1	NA	CSVEVIDKGAEAFF	TGCAGCGTTGAGGTTATTGATAAGGGGGCTGAAGCTTTCTTT
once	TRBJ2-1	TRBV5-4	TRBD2	CASSSTLAGGYNEQFF	TGTGCCAGCAGCTCAACCCTAGCGGGGGGGTACAATGAGCAGTTCTTC
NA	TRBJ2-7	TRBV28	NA	CASSFRGRTYEQYF	TGTGCCAGCAGTTTCCGGGGACGGACCTACGAGCAGTACTTC
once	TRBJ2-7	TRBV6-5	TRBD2	CASSYTLYGGAGEQYF	TGTGCCAGCAGTTACACCCTTTACGGGGGGGCGGGCGAGCAGTACTTC
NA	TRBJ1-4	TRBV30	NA	CAWSHSEKLFF	TGTGCCTGGAGTCATAGTGAAAAACTGTTTTTT
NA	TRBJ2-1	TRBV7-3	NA	CASSLILDAGFNEQFF	TGTGCCAGCAGCTTAATTCTGGACGCGGGGTTCAATGAGCAGTTCTTC
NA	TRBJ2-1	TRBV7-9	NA	CASSSGSMRLNEQFF	TGTGCCAGCAGCTCCGGGAGTATGAGGCTGAATGAGCAGTTCTTC
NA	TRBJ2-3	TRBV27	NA	CASSAYRGDTQYF	TGTGCCAGCAGCGCATATCGAGGGGATACGCAGTATTTT
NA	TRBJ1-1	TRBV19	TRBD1	CASRDRGPEAFF	TGTGCCAGTAGAGACAGGGGTCCTGAAGCTTTCTTT
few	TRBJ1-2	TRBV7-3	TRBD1	CASSQTGDYGYTF	TGTGCCAGCAGCCAGACAGGGGACTATGGCTACACCTTC
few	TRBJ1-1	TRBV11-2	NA	CASSKEGGAMNTEAFF	TGTGCCAGCAGCAAGGAAGGGGGAGCCATGAACACTGAAGCTTTCTTT
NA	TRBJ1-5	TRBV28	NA	CASSFVDSYNQPQHF	TGTGCCAGCAGTTTCGTGGACAGCTACAATCAGCCCCAGCATTTT
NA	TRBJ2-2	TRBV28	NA	CASSLSARGSNTGELFF	TGTGCCAGCAGTTTATCGGCCAGGGGCTCGAACACCGGGGAGCTGTTTTTT
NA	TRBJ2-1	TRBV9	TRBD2	CASSVGAGGSTEQFF	TGTGCCAGCAGCGTAGGCGCGGGGGGCTCAACTGAGCAGTTCTTC